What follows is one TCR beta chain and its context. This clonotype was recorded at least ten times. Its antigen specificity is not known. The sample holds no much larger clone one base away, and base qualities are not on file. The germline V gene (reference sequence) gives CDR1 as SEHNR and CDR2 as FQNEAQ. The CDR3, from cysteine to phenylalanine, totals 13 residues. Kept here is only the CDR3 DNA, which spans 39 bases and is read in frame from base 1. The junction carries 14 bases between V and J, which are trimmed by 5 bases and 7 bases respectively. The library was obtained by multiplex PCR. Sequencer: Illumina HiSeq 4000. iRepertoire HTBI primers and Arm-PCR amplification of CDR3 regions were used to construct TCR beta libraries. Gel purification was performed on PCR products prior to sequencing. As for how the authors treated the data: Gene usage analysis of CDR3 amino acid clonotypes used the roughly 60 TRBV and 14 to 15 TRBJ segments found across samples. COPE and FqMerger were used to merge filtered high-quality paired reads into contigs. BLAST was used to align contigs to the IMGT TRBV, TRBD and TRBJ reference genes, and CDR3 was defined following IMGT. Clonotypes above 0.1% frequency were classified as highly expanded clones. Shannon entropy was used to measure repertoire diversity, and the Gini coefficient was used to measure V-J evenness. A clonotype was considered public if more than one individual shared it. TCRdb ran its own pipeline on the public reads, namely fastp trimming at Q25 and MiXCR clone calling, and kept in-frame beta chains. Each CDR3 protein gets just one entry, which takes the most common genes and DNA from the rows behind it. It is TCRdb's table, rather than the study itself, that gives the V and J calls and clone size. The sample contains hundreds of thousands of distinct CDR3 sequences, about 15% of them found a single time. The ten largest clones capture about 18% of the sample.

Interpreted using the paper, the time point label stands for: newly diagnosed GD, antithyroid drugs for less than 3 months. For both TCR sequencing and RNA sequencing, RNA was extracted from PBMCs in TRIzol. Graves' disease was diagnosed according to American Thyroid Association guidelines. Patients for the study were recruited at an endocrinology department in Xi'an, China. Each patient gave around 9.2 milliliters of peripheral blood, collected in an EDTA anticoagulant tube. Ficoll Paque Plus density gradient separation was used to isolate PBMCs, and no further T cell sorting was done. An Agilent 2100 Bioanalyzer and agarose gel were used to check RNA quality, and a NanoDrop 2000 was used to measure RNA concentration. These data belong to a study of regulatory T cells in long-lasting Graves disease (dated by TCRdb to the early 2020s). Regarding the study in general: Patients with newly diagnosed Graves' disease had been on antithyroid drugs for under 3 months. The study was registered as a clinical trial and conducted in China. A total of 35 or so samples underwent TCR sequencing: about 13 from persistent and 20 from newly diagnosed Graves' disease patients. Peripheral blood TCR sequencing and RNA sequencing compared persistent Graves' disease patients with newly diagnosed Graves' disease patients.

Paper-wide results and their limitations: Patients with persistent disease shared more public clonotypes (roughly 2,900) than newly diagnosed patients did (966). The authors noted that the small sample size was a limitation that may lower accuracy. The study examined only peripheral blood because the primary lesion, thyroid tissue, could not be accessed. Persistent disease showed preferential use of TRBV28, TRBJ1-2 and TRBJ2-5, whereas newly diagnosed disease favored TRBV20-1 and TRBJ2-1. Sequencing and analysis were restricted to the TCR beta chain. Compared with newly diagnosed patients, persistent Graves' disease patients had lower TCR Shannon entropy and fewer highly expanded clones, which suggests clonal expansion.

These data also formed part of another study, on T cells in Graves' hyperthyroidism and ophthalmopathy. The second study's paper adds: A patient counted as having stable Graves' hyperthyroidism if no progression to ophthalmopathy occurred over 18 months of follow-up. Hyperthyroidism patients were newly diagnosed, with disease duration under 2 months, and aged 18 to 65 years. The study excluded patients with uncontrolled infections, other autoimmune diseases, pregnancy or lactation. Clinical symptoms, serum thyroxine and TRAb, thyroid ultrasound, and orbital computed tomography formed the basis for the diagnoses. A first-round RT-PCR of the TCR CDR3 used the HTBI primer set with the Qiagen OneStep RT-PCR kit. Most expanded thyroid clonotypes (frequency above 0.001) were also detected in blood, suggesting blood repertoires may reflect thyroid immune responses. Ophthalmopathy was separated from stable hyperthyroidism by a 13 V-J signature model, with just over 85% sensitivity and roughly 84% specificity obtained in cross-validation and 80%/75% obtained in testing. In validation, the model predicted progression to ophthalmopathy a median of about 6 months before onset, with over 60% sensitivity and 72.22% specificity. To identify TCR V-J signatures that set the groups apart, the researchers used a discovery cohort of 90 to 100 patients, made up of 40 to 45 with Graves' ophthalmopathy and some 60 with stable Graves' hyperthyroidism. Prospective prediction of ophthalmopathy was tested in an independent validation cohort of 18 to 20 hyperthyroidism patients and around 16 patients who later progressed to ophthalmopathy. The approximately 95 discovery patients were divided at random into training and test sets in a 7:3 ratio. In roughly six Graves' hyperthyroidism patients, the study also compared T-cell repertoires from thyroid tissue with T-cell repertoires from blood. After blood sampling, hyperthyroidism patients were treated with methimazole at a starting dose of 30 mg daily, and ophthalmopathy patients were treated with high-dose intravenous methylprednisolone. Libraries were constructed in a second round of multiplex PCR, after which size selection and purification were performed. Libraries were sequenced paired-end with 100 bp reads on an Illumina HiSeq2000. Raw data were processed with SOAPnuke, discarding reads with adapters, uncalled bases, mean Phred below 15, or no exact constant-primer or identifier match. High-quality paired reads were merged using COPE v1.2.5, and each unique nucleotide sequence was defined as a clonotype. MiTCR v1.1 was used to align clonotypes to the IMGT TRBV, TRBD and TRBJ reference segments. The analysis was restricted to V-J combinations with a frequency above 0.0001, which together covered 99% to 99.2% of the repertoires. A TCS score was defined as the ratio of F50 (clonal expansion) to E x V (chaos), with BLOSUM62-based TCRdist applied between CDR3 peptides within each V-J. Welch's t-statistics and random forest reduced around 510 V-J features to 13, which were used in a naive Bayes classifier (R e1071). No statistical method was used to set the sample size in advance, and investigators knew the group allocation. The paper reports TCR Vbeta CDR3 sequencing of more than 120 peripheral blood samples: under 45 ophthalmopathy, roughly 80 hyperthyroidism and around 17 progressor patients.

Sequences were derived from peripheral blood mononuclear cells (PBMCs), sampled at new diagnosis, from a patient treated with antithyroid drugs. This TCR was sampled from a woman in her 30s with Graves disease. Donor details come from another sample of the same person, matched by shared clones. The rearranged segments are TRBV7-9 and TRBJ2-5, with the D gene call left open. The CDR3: CASSGDTSRTQYF. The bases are TGTGCCAGCAGCGGCGACACTTCCAGGACCCAGTACTTC.